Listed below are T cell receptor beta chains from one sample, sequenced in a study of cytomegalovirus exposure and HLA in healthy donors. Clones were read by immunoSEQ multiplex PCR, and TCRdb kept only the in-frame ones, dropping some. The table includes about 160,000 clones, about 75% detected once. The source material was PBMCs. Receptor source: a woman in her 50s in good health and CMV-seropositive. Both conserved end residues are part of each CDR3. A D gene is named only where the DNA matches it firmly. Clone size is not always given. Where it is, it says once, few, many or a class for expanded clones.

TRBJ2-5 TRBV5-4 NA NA CASSSQETQYF TGTGCCAGCAGTTCACAAGAGACCCAGTACTTC
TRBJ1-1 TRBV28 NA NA CASSEGAGLSEAFF TGTGCCAGCAGCGAGGGCGCCGGGTTGAGTGAAGCTTTCTTT
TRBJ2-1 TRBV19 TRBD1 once CASSRGSRGLGNEQFF TGTGCCAGTAGCCGCGGGTCCAGGGGGCTAGGGAATGAGCAGTTCTTC
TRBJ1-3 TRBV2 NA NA CASSSDRNTIYF TGTGCCAGCAGTTCGGACAGAAACACCATATATTTT
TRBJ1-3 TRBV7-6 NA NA CASSPDSSGNTIYF TGTGCCAGCAGCCCGGACAGTTCTGGAAACACCATATATTTT
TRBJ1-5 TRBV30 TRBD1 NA CAWSGGQGQPQHF TGTGCCTGGAGTGGCGGACAGGGCCAGCCCCAGCATTTT
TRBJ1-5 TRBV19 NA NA CASSIGWAQPQHF TGTGCCAGTAGTATAGGGTGGGCTCAGCCCCAGCATTTT
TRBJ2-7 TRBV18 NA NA CASSLSYEQYF TGTGCCAGCTCACTATCCTACGAGCAGTACTTC
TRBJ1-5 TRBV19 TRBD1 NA CASHGGTGLSNQPQHF TGTGCCAGCCATGGCGGGACAGGGCTAAGCAATCAGCCCCAGCATTTT
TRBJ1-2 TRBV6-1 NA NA CASTKTETHGYTF TGTGCCAGCACCAAGACAGAGACTCATGGCTACACCTTC
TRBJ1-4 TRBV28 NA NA CASRPPGFHLATNEKLFF TGTGCCAGCAGGCCACCGGGATTTCACCTTGCAACTAATGAAAAACTGTTTTTT
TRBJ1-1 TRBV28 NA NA CASSIDRLTAFF TGTGCCAGCAGTATAGACAGGCTGACTGCTTTCTTT
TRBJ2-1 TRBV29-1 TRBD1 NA CSAMSGDRYNEQFF TGCAGCGCCATGTCAGGGGACAGGTACAATGAGCAGTTCTTC
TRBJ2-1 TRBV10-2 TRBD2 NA CASSGGHGLAGGNEQFF TGCGCCAGCAGTGGAGGCCACGGACTAGCGGGGGGGAATGAGCAGTTCTTC
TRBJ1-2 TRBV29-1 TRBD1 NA CSVGSGQEYGYTF TGCAGCGTTGGTTCGGGACAGGAATATGGCTACACCTTC
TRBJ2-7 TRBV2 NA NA CASSEIGGPTYEQYF TGTGCCAGCAGTGAGATCGGGGGGCCCACCTACGAGCAGTACTTC
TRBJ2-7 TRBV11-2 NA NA CASSPGQYEQYF TGTGCCAGCAGCCCCGGACAGTACGAGCAGTACTTC
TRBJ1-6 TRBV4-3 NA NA CASSPMQWEAPLHF TGCGCCAGCAGCCCCATGCAGTGGGAGGCACCCCTCCACTTT
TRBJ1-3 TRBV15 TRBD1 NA CATSRDRGSGNTIYF TGTGCCACCAGCCGGGACAGGGGCTCTGGAAACACCATATATTTT
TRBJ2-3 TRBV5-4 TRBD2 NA CASSLGLAVFTDTQYF TGTGCCAGCAGCTTAGGACTAGCGGTCTTCACAGATACGCAGTATTTT
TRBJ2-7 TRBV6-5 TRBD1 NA CASSLDRVEQYF TGTGCCAGCAGCTTGGACAGGGTTGAGCAGTACTTC
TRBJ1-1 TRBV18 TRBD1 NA CASSPSPTGTGGTEAFF TGTGCCAGCTCACCATCTCCCACCGGGACAGGGGGCACTGAAGCTTTCTTT
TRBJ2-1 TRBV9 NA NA CASSTPRGAENEQFF TGTGCCAGCAGCACTCCGCGGGGAGCGGAGAATGAGCAGTTCTTC
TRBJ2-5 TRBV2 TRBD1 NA CASIRDRVSETQYF TGTGCCAGCATCCGGGACAGGGTTTCGGAGACCCAGTACTTC
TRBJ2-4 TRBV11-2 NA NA CASSLDVAKNIQYF TGTGCCAGCAGCTTAGACGTAGCCAAAAACATTCAGTACTTC
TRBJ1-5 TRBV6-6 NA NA CASSGGLGQPQHF TGTGCCAGCAGCGGGGGGCTCGGGCAGCCCCAGCATTTT
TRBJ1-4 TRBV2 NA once CASSGRLNEKLFF TGTGCCAGCAGTGGCAGGCTAAATGAAAAACTGTTTTTT
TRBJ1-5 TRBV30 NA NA CAWSAGRGQYSNQPQHF TGTGCCTGGAGTGCGGGTAGGGGACAATATAGCAATCAGCCCCAGCATTTT
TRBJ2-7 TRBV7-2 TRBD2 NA CASSLKSASGGYEQYF TGTGCCAGCAGCTTGAAATCGGCGAGCGGGGGCTACGAGCAGTACTTC
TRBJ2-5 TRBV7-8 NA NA CASSPQGGRGSRETQYF TGTGCCAGCAGCCCCCAGGGTGGCAGGGGCTCGCGGGAGACCCAGTACTTC
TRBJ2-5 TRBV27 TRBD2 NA CASSEREGEETQYF TGTGCCAGCAGCGAGCGGGAGGGGGAAGAGACCCAGTACTTC
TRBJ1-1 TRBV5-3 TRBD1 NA CARSSPDRAETEAFF TGTGCCAGAAGCTCTCCAGACAGGGCGGAAACTGAAGCTTTCTTT
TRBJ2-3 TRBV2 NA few CASSDRSGRLDTQYF TGTGCCAGCAGTGACAGGAGCGGTCGACTCGATACGCAGTATTTT
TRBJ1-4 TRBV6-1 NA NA CASSVDEKLFF TGTGCCAGCAGTGTAGATGAAAAACTGTTTTTT
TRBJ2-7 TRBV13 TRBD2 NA CASSPGLAGAYEQYF TGTGCCAGCAGCCCCGGACTAGCGGGGGCCTACGAGCAGTACTTC
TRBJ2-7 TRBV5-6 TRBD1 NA CASSLGQGAHGYF TGTGCCAGCAGCTTGGGGCAGGGGGCGCACGGGTACTTC
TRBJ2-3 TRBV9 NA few CASSVLAGPTDTQYF TGTGCCAGCAGCGTATTGGCGGGACCCACAGATACGCAGTATTTT
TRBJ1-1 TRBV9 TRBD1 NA CASSTGQGATTEAFF TGTGCCAGCAGCACTGGACAGGGGGCTACTACTGAAGCTTTCTTT
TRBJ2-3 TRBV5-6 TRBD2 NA CASSLEVGLRKITDTQYF TGTGCCAGCAGCCTCGAAGTGGGACTAAGGAAAATCACAGATACGCAGTATTTT
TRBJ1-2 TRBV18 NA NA CASSPNVATNYGYTF TGTGCCAGCTCACCAAACGTGGCAACTAACTATGGCTACACCTTC
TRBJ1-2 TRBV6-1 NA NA CASSERGGRNTKHGYTF TGTGCCAGCAGTGAGCGCGGGGGGCGAAATACTAAACATGGCTACACCTTC
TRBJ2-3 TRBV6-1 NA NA CASSASTTPTDTQYF TGTGCCAGCAGCGCTTCAACTACACCCACAGATACGCAGTATTTT
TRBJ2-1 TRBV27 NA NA CASSFGLPQVPFF TGTGCCAGCAGTTTTGGGCTACCCCAGGTCCCGTTCTTC
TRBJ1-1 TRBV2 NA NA CASSGPLGGFAFF TGTGCCAGCAGTGGCCCTCTGGGCGGGTTTGCTTTCTTT
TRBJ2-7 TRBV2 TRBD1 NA CASSPRTGNPYEQYF TGTGCCAGCAGCCCAAGGACAGGGAACCCCTACGAGCAGTACTTC
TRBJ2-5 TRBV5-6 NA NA CASSLELTGETQYF TGTGCCAGCAGCTTGGAATTAACCGGAGAGACCCAGTACTTC
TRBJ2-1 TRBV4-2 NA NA CASSQDSGWSYNEQFF TGTGCCAGCAGCCAAGATTCCGGGTGGTCCTACAATGAGCAGTTCTTC
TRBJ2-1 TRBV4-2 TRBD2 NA CASSQESEREGVEQFF TGTGCCAGCAGCCAAGAGTCGGAGCGGGAGGGCGTGGAGCAGTTCTTC
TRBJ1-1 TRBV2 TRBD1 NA CASSVQPGQGLPFF TGTGCCAGCAGTGTACAACCGGGACAGGGGCTTCCTTTCTTT
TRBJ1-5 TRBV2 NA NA CASRSYSNQPQHF TGTGCCAGCAGATCCTATAGCAATCAGCCCCAGCATTTT
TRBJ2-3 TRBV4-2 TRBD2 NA CASSQTSLDTQYF TGTGCCAGCAGCCAGACTAGCTTGGATACGCAGTATTTT
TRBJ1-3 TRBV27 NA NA CATSPLSVSGNTIYF TGTGCCACCTCCCCGCTATCGGTCTCTGGAAACACCATATATTTT
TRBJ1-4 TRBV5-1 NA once CASSLLPPDTTNEKLFF TGCGCCAGCAGCTTGTTACCCCCAGACACGACTAATGAAAAACTGTTTTTT
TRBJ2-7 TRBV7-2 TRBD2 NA CASSAQAGHYEQYF TGTGCCAGCAGCGCCCAAGCGGGGCACTACGAGCAGTACTTC
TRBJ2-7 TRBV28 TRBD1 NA CASSFPGTGSYEQYF TGTGCCAGCAGCTTCCCCGGGACAGGCTCCTACGAGCAGTACTTC